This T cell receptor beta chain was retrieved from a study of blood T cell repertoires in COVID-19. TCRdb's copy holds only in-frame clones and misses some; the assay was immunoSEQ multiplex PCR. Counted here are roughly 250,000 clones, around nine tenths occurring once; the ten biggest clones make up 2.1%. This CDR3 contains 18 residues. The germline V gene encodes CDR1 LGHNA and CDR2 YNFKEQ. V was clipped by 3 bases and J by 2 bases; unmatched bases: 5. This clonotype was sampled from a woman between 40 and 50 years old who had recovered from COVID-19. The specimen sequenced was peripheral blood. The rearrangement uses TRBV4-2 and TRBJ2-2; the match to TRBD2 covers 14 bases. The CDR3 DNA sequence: TGTGCCAGCAGCCAGGGACTAGCGGGAGTCGGCAACACCGGGGAGCTGTTTTTT. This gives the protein CASSQGLAGVGNTGELFF.